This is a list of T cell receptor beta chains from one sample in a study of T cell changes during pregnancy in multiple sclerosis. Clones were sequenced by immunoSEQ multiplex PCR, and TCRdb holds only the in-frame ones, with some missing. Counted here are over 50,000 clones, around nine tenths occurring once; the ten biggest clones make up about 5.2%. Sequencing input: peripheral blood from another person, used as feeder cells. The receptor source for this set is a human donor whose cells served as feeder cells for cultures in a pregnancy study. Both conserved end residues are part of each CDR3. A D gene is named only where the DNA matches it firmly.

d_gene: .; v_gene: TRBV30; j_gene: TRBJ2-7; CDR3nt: TGTGCCTGGAGTGCTCCAGGGAAACTCTACGAGCAGTACTTC; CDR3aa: CAWSAPGKLYEQYF
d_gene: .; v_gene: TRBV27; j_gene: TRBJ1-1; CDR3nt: TGTGCCAGCAGTTTATCGTTAGTAATAAACACTGAAGCTTTCTTT; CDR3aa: CASSLSLVINTEAFF
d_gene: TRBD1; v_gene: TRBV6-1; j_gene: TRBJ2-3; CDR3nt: TGTGCCAGCGGACAGGGGGAGACAGATACGCAGTATTTT; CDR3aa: CASGQGETDTQYF
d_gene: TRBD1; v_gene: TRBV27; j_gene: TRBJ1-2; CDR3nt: TGTGCCAGCAGTTCACCGGGACAGGCCATATATGGCTACACCTTC; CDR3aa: CASSSPGQAIYGYTF
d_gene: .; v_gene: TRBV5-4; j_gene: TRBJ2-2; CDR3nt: TGTGCCAGCAGCTTGGCCGGCGGCAGAGGATTCGGGGAGCTGTTTTTT; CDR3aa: CASSLAGGRGFGELFF
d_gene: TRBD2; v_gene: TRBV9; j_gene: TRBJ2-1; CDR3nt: TGTGCCAGCAGCGTAGAGACTAGCGGGAGTACCTCCTACAATGAGCAGTTCTTC; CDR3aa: CASSVETSGSTSYNEQFF
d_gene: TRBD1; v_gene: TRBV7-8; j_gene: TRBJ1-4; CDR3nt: TGTGCCAGCAGCTTAAGGGGAGGGGGCGATGGTAATGAAAAACTGTTTTTT; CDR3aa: CASSLRGGGDGNEKLFF
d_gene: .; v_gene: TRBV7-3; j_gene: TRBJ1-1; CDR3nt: TGTGCCAGCAGCTTCCAGGGAGGGGACACTGAAGCTTTCTTT; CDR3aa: CASSFQGGDTEAFF
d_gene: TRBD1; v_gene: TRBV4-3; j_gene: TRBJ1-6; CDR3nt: TGCGCCAGCAGCCAAGATTTAGCCGGACAGGGGGGGAATTCACCCCTCCACTTT; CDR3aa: CASSQDLAGQGGNSPLHF
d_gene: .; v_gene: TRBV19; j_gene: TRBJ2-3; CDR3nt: TGTGCCAGTAGTATTTCGGCAGCAGATACGCAGTATTTT; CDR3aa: CASSISAADTQYF
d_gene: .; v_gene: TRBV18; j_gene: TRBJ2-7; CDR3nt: TGTGCCAGCTCACCAGGGTCGGCCGGGACTCGACCCCCTTACGAGCAGTACTTC; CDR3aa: CASSPGSAGTRPPYEQYF
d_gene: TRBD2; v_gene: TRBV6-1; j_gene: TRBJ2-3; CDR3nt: TGTGCCAGCAGTGAAAGCGGGAGTGGCGCAGATACGCAGTATTTT; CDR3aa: CASSESGSGADTQYF